A selection of T cell receptor beta chains follows, all from one sample in a study of blood T cell repertoires in COVID-19. The method was immunoSEQ multiplex PCR; TCRdb's version includes in-frame clones alone and lacks a portion of them. The data show about 170,000 clones, roughly 93% seen once. The sample comprised peripheral blood. These receptors were collected from a woman aged 45-59 years with acute or convalescent COVID-19. The CDR3 runs from the conserved cysteine through the conserved F or W. The D gene is left open where the match is weak. Clone size is shown for a subset of rows, as once, few, many or a class of expanded clone.

size	V	J	length	D	CDR3	DNA
NA	TRBV18	TRBJ2-2	15	NA	CASSPPGAEAGELFF	TGTGCCAGCTCACCACCAGGGGCTGAGGCCGGGGAGCTGTTTTTT
NA	TRBV27	TRBJ2-3	16	NA	CASSYIRAGRTDTQYF	TGTGCCAGCAGTTATATTAGGGCAGGGAGGACAGATACGCAGTATTTT
NA	TRBV6-5	TRBJ2-3	14	TRBD1	CASNRDRPTDTQYF	TGTGCCAGCAACCGGGACAGGCCCACAGATACGCAGTATTTT
once	TRBV28	TRBJ1-5	12	NA	CASSQGNQPQHF	TGTGCCAGCAGTCAGGGGAATCAGCCCCAGCATTTT
NA	TRBV5-4	TRBJ2-5	15	NA	CASSLVGPLGGTQYF	TGTGCCAGCAGCTTGGTGGGTCCGCTTGGAGGGACCCAGTACTTC
NA	TRBV19	TRBJ1-5	16	TRBD1	CASNSPGTVQNQPQHF	TGTGCCAGTAACTCCCCCGGGACAGTCCAAAATCAGCCCCAGCATTTT
NA	TRBV7-3	TRBJ1-5	17	NA	CASRHRDTSYSNQPQHF	TGTGCCAGCAGACACCGGGACACTTCCTATAGCAATCAGCCCCAGCATTTT
NA	TRBV23-1	TRBJ1-2	14	TRBD1	CASSQSGQGACYTF	TGCGCCAGCAGTCAATCGGGACAGGGGGCCTGCTACACCTTC
NA	TRBV4-1	TRBJ1-5	16	NA	CASSPNPPSPVQPQHF	TGCGCCAGCAGCCCGAACCCCCCTTCCCCGGTTCAGCCCCAGCATTTT
NA	TRBV18	TRBJ1-1	13	NA	CASSPIGEAEAFF	TGTGCCAGCTCACCTATAGGGGAGGCTGAAGCTTTCTTT
once	TRBV2	TRBJ2-5	15	NA	CASRSTAALRETQYF	TGTGCCAGCAGATCTACAGCGGCGCTGCGGGAGACCCAGTACTTC
NA	TRBV19	TRBJ1-1	16	NA	CASSRALDTRATEAFF	TGTGCCAGTAGTAGGGCCCTCGACACGCGAGCCACTGAAGCTTTCTTT
NA	TRBV28	TRBJ2-1	16	TRBD1	CASSSPSGTGGNEQFF	TGTGCCAGCAGTTCGCCTTCCGGGACAGGGGGGAATGAGCAGTTCTTC
NA	TRBV19	TRBJ2-1	13	TRBD2	CASSGGYYNEQFF	TGTGCCAGTAGCGGGGGGTATTACAATGAGCAGTTCTTC
NA	TRBV7-3	TRBJ2-2	13	TRBD2	CASSFSGKGELFF	TGTGCCAGCAGCTTTAGCGGGAAAGGGGAGCTGTTTTTT
NA	TRBV18	TRBJ2-7	16	NA	CASSPSTLIRDYEQYF	TGTGCCAGCTCACCTTCGACGTTAATACGGGACTACGAGCAGTACTTC
few	TRBV4-1	TRBJ2-7	14	NA	CASSQGGGRYEQYF	TGCGCCAGCAGCCAAGGAGGAGGGAGGTACGAGCAGTACTTC
NA	TRBV5-1	TRBJ1-5	15	NA	CASSVDSNSNQPQHF	TGCGCCAGCAGCGTGGACAGCAATAGCAATCAGCCCCAGCATTTT
NA	TRBV7-8	TRBJ2-1	15	TRBD1	CASSFPQGAYNEQFF	TGTGCCAGCAGCTTTCCGCAGGGGGCTTACAATGAGCAGTTCTTC
NA	TRBV29-1	TRBJ2-3	15	TRBD2	CSVVIWTSGTDTQYF	TGCAGCGTTGTAATTTGGACTAGCGGCACAGATACGCAGTATTTT
NA	TRBV24-1	TRBJ2-3	16	TRBD2	CATSDPLAGDTDTQYF	TGTGCCACCAGTGACCCGCTAGCGGGGGACACAGATACGCAGTATTTT
NA	TRBV10-3	TRBJ1-1	15	NA	CAISESGGGDPEAFF	TGTGCCATCAGTGAGTCTGGGGGAGGCGATCCTGAAGCTTTCTTT
NA	TRBV24-1	TRBJ1-2	14	NA	CATSDHREGYGYTF	TGTGCCACCAGTGACCACAGGGAAGGCTATGGCTACACCTTC
NA	TRBV3-1/TRBV3-2	TRBJ1-2	13	NA	CASSREGSMGYTF	TGTGCCAGCAGCCGGGAGGGGAGTATGGGCTACACCTTC
NA	TRBV10-2	TRBJ2-1	17	TRBD2	CASGTSGGARPYYEQFF	TGCGCCAGCGGGACTAGCGGGGGGGCCCGTCCATACTATGAGCAGTTCTTC
NA	TRBV27	TRBJ1-1	13	NA	CASSLRGYTEAFF	TGTGCCAGCAGTCTCCGGGGGTACACAGAAGCTTTCTTT
NA	TRBV19	TRBJ1-3	13	TRBD1	CASARDRGNTIYF	TGTGCCAGCGCCCGGGACAGAGGAAACACCATATATTTT
once	TRBV19	TRBJ2-3	13	NA	CASSASGANTQYF	TGTGCCAGTAGTGCATCAGGGGCTAATACGCAGTATTTT
NA	TRBV29-1	TRBJ2-2	14	TRBD1	CSVTGTESTGELFF	TGCAGCGTGACCGGGACAGAGAGCACCGGGGAGCTGTTTTTT
NA	TRBV7-9	TRBJ2-1	16	TRBD2	CASSLVIAGIYNEQFF	TGTGCCAGCAGCTTAGTGATAGCGGGGATCTACAATGAGCAGTTCTTC
NA	TRBV3-1/TRBV3-2	TRBJ1-2	16	NA	CASSPYLFSSNYGYTF	TGTGCCAGCAGCCCTTACCTTTTTAGCTCTAACTATGGCTACACCTTC
NA	TRBV9	TRBJ2-1	15	TRBD1	CASSAGQGNYNEQFF	TGTGCCAGCAGCGCGGGACAGGGAAACTACAATGAGCAGTTCTTC
few	TRBV7-2	TRBJ2-2	14	NA	CASSLGRNTGELFF	TGTGCCAGCAGCCTTGGCCGGAACACCGGGGAGCTGTTTTTT
NA	TRBV6-6	TRBJ2-2	18	TRBD2	CASTRVGAGGTNTGELFF	TGTGCCAGCACTCGAGTCGGAGCGGGGGGTACGAACACCGGGGAGCTGTTTTTT
NA	TRBV20-1	TRBJ1-1	16	TRBD1	CSASPGTGSTDTEAFF	TGCAGTGCTAGTCCCGGGACAGGGAGTACGGACACTGAAGCTTTCTTT
NA	TRBV2	TRBJ2-6	16	NA	CASSEPISVGANVLTF	TGTGCCAGCAGTGAGCCCATCTCAGTGGGGGCCAACGTCCTGACTTTC
NA	TRBV18	TRBJ1-1	16	TRBD1	CASSPPGQGAHTEAFF	TGTGCCAGCTCACCTCCGGGACAGGGAGCGCACACTGAAGCTTTCTTT
once	TRBV19	TRBJ1-1	15	NA	CASSIGAGLNTEAFF	TGTGCCAGTAGTATAGGGGCAGGTTTGAACACTGAAGCTTTCTTT
few	TRBV7-9	TRBJ2-2	12	NA	CASRQGGGELFF	TGTGCCAGCAGGCAAGGGGGCGGGGAGCTGTTTTTT
NA	TRBV19	TRBJ2-7	14	TRBD1	CASSTDRGRGEQYF	TGTGCCAGTAGTACTGACAGGGGGCGAGGCGAGCAGTACTTC
NA	TRBV2	TRBJ1-4	15	NA	CASSTGLVANEKLFF	TGTGCCAGCAGTACAGGGTTGGTAGCTAATGAAAAACTGTTTTTT
once	TRBV15	TRBJ2-7	14	TRBD1	CATSSGTGSYEQYF	TGTGCCACCAGCTCCGGGACAGGCTCCTACGAGCAGTACTTC
NA	TRBV19	TRBJ1-1	13	NA	CASRWTPNTEAFF	TGTGCCAGTAGGTGGACACCGAACACTGAAGCTTTCTTT
NA	TRBV7-9	TRBJ2-7	15	TRBD2	CASSLITGRAWEQYF	TGTGCCAGCAGCTTAATCACCGGGAGGGCTTGGGAGCAGTACTTC
NA	TRBV11-2	TRBJ2-5	18	TRBD2	CASSPRWGSGTGQETQYF	TGTGCCAGCAGCCCTAGGTGGGGGAGCGGGACTGGGCAAGAGACCCAGTACTTC
NA	TRBV5-1	TRBJ2-5	13	NA	CASSSGLGETQYF	TGCGCCAGCAGCTCCGGCCTCGGGGAGACCCAGTACTTC
NA	TRBV9	TRBJ1-3	16	NA	CASSLSIELSGNTIYF	TGTGCCAGCAGCCTATCCATCGAGCTCTCTGGAAACACCATATATTTT
NA	TRBV3-1/TRBV3-2	TRBJ2-7	15	NA	CASSQDATGGYEQYF	TGTGCCAGCAGTCAGGACGCGACAGGAGGCTACGAGCAGTACTTC
NA	TRBV7-2	TRBJ2-3	15	TRBD2	CASSSRTSGTDTQYF	TGTGCCAGCAGCTCACGGACTAGCGGCACAGATACGCAGTATTTT
few	TRBV5-4	TRBJ2-7	16	NA	CASSVDGAGKRNEQYF	TGTGCCAGCAGCGTCGACGGGGCGGGAAAGAGGAACGAGCAGTACTTC
NA	TRBV11-2	TRBJ2-3	13	TRBD2	CASSPRGGDTQYF	TGTGCCAGCAGCCCTCGGGGGGGAGATACGCAGTATTTT
NA	TRBV28	TRBJ1-5	16	NA	CASIGGGLGSNQPQHF	TGTGCCAGCATCGGGGGGGGGCTAGGTAGCAATCAGCCCCAGCATTTT
NA	TRBV24-1	TRBJ2-2	13	TRBD1	CATSRQGTGELFF	TGTGCCACCAGTAGACAGGGGACCGGGGAGCTGTTTTTT
NA	TRBV12-5	TRBJ2-3	11	NA	CASGSADTQYF	TGTGCTAGCGGGAGTGCAGATACGCAGTATTTT
NA	TRBV3-1/TRBV3-2	TRBJ1-1	14	NA	CASSPMGALVEAFF	TGTGCCAGCAGCCCCATGGGGGCATTGGTGGAAGCTTTCTTT
NA	TRBV7-8	TRBJ2-1	13	NA	CASSLEEGGEQFF	TGTGCCAGCAGCTTAGAGGAGGGAGGTGAGCAGTTCTTC
NA	TRBV19	TRBJ1-6	15	TRBD1	CASSYETGNNSPLHF	TGTGCCAGTAGTTATGAGACAGGGAATAATTCACCCCTCCACTTT
NA	TRBV29-1	TRBJ1-1	13	NA	CSVEAGLNTEAFF	TGCAGCGTTGAAGCGGGATTGAACACTGAAGCTTTCTTT
NA	TRBV30	TRBJ1-6	13	NA	CAWSESQGGPLHF	TGTGCCTGGAGTGAATCACAAGGAGGACCCCTCCACTTT
few	TRBV29-1	TRBJ2-1	13	NA	CSTHLAERDEQFF	TGCAGCACACACCTGGCGGAGCGCGATGAGCAGTTCTTC